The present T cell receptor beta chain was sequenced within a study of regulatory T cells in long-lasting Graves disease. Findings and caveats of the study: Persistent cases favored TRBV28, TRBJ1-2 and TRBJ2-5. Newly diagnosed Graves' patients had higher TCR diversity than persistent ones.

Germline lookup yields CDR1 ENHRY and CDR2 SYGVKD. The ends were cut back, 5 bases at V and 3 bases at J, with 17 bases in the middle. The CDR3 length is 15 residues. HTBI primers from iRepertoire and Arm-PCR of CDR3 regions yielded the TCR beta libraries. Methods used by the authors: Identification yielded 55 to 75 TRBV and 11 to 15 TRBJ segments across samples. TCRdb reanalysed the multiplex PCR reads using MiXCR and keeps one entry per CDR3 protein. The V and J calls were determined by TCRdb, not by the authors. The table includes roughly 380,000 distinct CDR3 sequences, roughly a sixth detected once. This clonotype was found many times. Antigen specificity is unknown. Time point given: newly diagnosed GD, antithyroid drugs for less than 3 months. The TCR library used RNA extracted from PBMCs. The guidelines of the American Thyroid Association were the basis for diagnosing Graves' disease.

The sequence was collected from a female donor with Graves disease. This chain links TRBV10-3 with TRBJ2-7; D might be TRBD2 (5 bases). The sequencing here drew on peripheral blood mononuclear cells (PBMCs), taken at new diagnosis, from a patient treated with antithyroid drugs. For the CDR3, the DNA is TGTGCCATCAGTTCCCTGCCAGCGGAGAGCTACGAGCAGTACTTC. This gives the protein CAISSLPAESYEQYF.